This T cell receptor beta chain was sequenced for a study of cytomegalovirus exposure and HLA in healthy donors. V shed 5 bases and J 9 bases; nucleotides not matched to a gene: 15. The germline CDR1 and CDR2 sequences are SSHAT and FNYEAQ (reference sequence). CDR3 size: 16 residues. The PCR used 60 Vbeta and 13 Jbeta primers. The method was immunoSEQ multiplex PCR; TCRdb's version includes in-frame clones alone and lacks a portion of them. The sample contains over 150,000 clones, less than 85% of which appear only once. As to this clone: What it binds is unknown.

The study's findings and limits: Reportedly, TCR beta sequences accurately predicted HLA-A and HLA-B alleles in most subjects.

V is TRBV7-7 and J is TRBJ2-5; 10 nucleotides agree with TRBD2. The origin of this receptor is a man aged 60 to 75 in good health and CMV-seronegative. Specimen: PBMCs. The CDR3 DNA sequence: TGTGCCAGCAGCCCCCCTGGGCTAGCGGGGGAAGGGGCCCAGTACTTC. Amino acid sequence: CASSPPGLAGEGAQYF.